A single T cell receptor beta chain is shown here with its context. TCRdb's table, derived via immunoSEQ multiplex PCR, lists solely in-frame clones and lacks some. This table holds about 140,000 clones, 88% found once. The CDR3 contains 14 residues. V was trimmed by 4 bases and J by 2 bases, leaving 12 bases between them. Germline-derived CDR1 and CDR2 are SGHNT and YYREEE (reference sequence). This sample was included in a study of blood T cell repertoires in COVID-19. Study summary: Acute-phase and convalescent COVID-19 samples originated in the United States, Italy and Spain. Sources were T cells, B-cell-depleted T cells, or PBMCs; the material itself was cDNA or gDNA.

The chain combines TRBV5-4 with TRBJ2-5; D remains unclear. This TCR derives from a human donor with COVID-19, enrolled during active disease. The donor label of this sample is uncertain. Sample: peripheral blood. DNA for the CDR3: TGTGCCAGCAGCCCAGCCTCGGGTCAAGAGACCCAGTACTTC. This gives the protein CASSPASGQETQYF.